This is a list of T cell receptor beta chains from one sample in a study of blood T cell repertoires in COVID-19. Clones were read by immunoSEQ multiplex PCR, and TCRdb kept only the in-frame ones, dropping some. Of 300,000 to 400,000 clones listed, over 70% are singletons. Sequences were obtained from peripheral blood. The receptor source for this set is a man aged 25 to 40 with active or convalescent COVID-19. The CDR3 runs from the conserved cysteine through the conserved F or W.

CASSVDISGQFYEQYF 16 TRBJ2-7 TRBV9
CASSQPGTGFRLRHQPQHF 19 TRBJ1-5 TRBV28
CASSQQGRGANVLTF 15 TRBJ2-6 TRBV5-1
CAISESSRAEAFF 13 TRBJ1-1 TRBV10-3
CASSLWGANTGELFF 15 TRBJ2-2 TRBV2
CGGGSQGREQYF 12 TRBJ2-7 TRBV18
CASSQASGFDEQYF 14 TRBJ2-7 TRBV14
CASRPGTGRTEAFF 14 TRBJ1-1 TRBV25-1
CASSQDWATGELFF 14 TRBJ2-2 TRBV4-3
CASTLQGGYGYTF 13 TRBJ1-2 TRBV12-3/TRBV12-4
CASSVTGGTTEAFF 14 TRBJ1-1 TRBV11-3
CASSPQGQETQYF 13 TRBJ2-5 TRBV5-4
CASSLSVVVHEQFF 14 TRBJ2-1 TRBV7-2
CASSRGLNTEAFF 13 TRBJ1-1 TRBV7-8
CSVVRQGYGYTF 12 TRBJ1-2 TRBV29-1
CASSLGRGGSNEQYF 15 TRBJ2-7 TRBV7-2
CASSEVAGRSYEQYF 15 TRBJ2-7 TRBV2
CASSTPMGRNGYTF 14 TRBJ1-2 TRBV9
CASSLPGISYEQYF 14 TRBJ2-7 TRBV3-1/TRBV3-2
CASSLGLTKTYEQYF 15 TRBJ2-7 TRBV27